Listed below are T cell receptor beta chains from one sample, sequenced in a study of blood T cells in healthy people across ages. Each CDR3 protein is one row after TCRdb ran MiXCR on the 5' RACE reads. The sample holds 850,000 to 1,100,000 distinct CDR3 sequences; 35% to 40% are singletons and the top ten take approximately 14%. The sample consisted of blood. The receptors stem from a man between 18 and 35 years old in good health. Both conserved end residues are part of each CDR3.

TRBJ2-3	TRBV12-3/TRBV12-4	CASSPPTVDTQYF
TRBJ1-2	TRBV9	CASSDSLDRPRGGYTF
TRBJ1-1	TRBV7-9	CASSLRDSGAEGFF
-	TRBV6-1	CASKPGQGNYEQYF
TRBJ2-1	TRBV18	CASSPMGPLNEQFF
TRBJ2-4	TRBV9	CASSSGQSLAKNIQYF
TRBJ2-2	TRBV10-2	CASTAEDSANTGELFF
TRBJ2-7	TRBV12-3/TRBV12-4	CASSVGTPYEQYF
TRBJ1-5	TRBV20-1	CSASVGDRNQPQHF
TRBJ2-7	TRBV12-3/TRBV12-4	CASSPSDVNEQYF
TRBJ1-2	TRBV4-2	CASSQPPQGSNYGYTF
TRBJ2-3	TRBV7-9	CASSSRPWDDSTDTQYF
TRBJ1-2	TRBV5-6	CASSPGQLDYGYTF
TRBJ2-5	TRBV29-1	CSAVSGGTQETQYF
TRBJ2-4	TRBV7-6	CASSLALAETAKNIQYF
TRBJ1-4	TRBV6-2/TRBV6-3	CASSQWRDEKLFF
TRBJ2-3	TRBV9	CASSVGSPGVGTDTQYF